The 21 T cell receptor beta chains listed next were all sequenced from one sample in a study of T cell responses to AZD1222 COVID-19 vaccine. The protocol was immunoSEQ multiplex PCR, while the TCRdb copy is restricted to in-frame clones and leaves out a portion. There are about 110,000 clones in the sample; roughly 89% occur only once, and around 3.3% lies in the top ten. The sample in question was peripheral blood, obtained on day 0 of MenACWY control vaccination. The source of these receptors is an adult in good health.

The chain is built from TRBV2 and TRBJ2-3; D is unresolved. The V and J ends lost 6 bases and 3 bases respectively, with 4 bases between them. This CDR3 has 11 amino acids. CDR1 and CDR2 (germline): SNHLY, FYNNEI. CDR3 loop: CASSTTDTQYF. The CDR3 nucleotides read TGTGCCAGCAGCACGACAGATACGCAGTATTTT.

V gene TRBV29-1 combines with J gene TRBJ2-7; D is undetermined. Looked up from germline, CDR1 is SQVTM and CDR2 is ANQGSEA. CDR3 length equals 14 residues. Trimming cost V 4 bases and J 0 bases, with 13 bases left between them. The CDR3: CSVVPGPPSYEQYF. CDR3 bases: TGCAGCGTTGTTCCAGGTCCACCCTCCTACGAGCAGTACTTC.

The CDR3 DNA sequence: TGCGCCAGCAGCCAAGACTCCAACTCCTACGAGCAGTACTTC. This encodes CASSQDSNSYEQYF. This sequence joins TRBV4-3 and TRBJ2-7; no definite D call. V gave up 0 bases and J gave up 0 bases, with 6 bases separating them. Germline values: CDR1 LGHNA, CDR2 YSLEER. The CDR3 is 14 amino acids.

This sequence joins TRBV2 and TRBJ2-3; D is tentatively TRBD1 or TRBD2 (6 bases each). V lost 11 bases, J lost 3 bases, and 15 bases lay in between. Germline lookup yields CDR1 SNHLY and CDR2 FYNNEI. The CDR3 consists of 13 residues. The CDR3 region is CALTGASTDTQYF. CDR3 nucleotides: TGTGCCCTGACGGGGGCAAGTACAGATACGCAGTATTTT.

CDR3 nucleotide sequence: TGTGCCAGCAGTGAAACGGGCCGGGGTCTAGGGACCCAGTACTTC. Translating it yields CASSETGRGLGTQYF. This chain uses TRBV2 with TRBJ2-5, with D maybe TRBD2 (5 bases). Germline V gene sequence: CDR1 SNHLY, CDR2 FYNNEI. The CDR3 length is 15 residues. Trimming took off 2 bases at V and 7 bases at J, with 17 bases between the two ends.

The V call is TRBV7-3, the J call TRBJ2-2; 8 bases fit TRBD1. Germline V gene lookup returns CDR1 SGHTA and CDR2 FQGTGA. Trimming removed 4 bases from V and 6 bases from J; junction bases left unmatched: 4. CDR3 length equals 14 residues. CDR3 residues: CASSWGTGAGELFF. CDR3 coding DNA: TGTGCCAGCAGCTGGGGGACAGGAGCCGGGGAGCTGTTTTTT. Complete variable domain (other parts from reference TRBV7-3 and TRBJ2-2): GAGVSQTPSNKVTEKGKYVELRCDPISGHTALYWYRQSLGQGPEFLIYFQGTGAADDSGLPNDRFFAVRPEGSVSTLKIQRTERGDSAVYLCASSWGTGAGELFFGEGSRLTVL.

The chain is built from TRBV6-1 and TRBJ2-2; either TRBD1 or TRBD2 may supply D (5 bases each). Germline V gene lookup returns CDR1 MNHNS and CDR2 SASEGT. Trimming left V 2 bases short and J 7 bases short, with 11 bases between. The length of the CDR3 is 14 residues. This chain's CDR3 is CASSETGQSGELFF. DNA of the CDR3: TGTGCCAGCAGTGAAACGGGGCAGAGCGGGGAGCTGTTTTTT.

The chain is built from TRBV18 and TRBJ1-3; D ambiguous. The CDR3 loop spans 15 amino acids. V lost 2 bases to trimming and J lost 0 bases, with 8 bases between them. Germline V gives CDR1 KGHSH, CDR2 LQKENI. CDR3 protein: CASSPEYLSGNTIYF. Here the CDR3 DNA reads TGTGCCAGCTCACCAGAGTACCTCTCTGGAAACACCATATATTTT. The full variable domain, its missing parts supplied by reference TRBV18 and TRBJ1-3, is NAGVMQNPRHLVRRRGQEARLRCSPMKGHSHVYWYRQLPEEGLKFMVYLQKENIIDESGMPKERFSAEFPKEGPSILRIQQVVRGDSAAYFCASSPEYLSGNTIYFGEGSWLTVV.

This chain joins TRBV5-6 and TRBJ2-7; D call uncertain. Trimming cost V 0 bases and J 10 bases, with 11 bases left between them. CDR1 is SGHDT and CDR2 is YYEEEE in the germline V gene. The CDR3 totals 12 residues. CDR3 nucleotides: TGTGCCAGCAGCTTGGCCGCGTTTAGTCAGTACTTC. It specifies CASSLAAFSQYF. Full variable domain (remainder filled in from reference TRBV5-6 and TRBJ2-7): DAGVTQSPTHLIKTRGQQVTLRCSPKSGHDTVSWYQQALGQGPQFIFQYYEEEERQRGNFPDRFSGHQFPNYSSELNVNALLLGDSALYLCASSLAAFSQYFGPGTRLTVT.

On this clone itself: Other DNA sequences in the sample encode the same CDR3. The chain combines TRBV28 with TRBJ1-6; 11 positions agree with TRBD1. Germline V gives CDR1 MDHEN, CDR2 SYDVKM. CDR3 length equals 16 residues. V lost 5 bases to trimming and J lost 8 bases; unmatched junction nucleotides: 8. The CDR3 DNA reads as TGTGCCAGCAGTATCGAGGACAGGGGGCGACATTCACCCCTCCACTTT. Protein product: CASSIEDRGRHSPLHF.

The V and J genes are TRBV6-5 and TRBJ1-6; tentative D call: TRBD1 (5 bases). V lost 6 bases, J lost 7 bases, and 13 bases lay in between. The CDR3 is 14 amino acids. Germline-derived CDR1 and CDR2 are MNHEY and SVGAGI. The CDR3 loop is CASRGRGGNSPLHF. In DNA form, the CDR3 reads TGTGCCAGCAGGGGTCGGGGCGGGAATTCACCCCTCCACTTT.

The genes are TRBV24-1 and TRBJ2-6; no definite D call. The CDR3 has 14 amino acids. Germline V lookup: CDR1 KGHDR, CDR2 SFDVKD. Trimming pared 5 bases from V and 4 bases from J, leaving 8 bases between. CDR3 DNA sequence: TGTGCCACCAGTGCTAGGGCAGGGGCCAACGTCCTGACTTTC. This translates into CATSARAGANVLTF.

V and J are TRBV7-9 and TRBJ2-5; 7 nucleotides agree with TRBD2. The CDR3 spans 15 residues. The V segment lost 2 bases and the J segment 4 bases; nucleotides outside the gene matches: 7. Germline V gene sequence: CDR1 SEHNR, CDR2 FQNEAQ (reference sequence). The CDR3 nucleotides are TGTGCCAGCAGCTTACCTCGGCCGGGGGGAGAGACCCAGTACTTC. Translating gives CASSLPRPGGETQYF.

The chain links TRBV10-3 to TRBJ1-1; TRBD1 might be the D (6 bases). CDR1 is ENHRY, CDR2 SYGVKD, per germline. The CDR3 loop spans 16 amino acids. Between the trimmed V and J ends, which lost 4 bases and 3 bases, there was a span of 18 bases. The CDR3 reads CAISVGQRDKYTEAFF. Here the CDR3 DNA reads TGTGCCATCAGTGTCGGGCAACGGGACAAGTACACTGAAGCTTTCTTT.

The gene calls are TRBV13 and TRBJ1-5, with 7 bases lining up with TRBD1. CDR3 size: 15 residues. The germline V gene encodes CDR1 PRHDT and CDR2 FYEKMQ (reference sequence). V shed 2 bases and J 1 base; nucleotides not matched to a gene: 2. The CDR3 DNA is TGTGCCAGCAGCTTAAACAGGGGAAGCAATCAGCCCCAGCATTTT. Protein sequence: CASSLNRGSNQPQHF.

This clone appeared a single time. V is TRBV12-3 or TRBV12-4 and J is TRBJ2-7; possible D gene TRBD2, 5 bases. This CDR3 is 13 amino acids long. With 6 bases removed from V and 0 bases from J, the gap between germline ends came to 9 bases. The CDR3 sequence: CASRGRDSYEQYF. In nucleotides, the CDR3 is TGTGCCAGCAGAGGACGGGACTCCTACGAGCAGTACTTC.

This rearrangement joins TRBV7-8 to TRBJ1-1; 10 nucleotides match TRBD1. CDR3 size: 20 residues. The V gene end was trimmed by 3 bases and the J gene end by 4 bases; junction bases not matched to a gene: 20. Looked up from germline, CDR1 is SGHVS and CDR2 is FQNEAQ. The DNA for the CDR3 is TGTGCCAGCAGCTTCGATGGGACAGGGGTCCACTACTCGAGGGGCACTGAAGCTTTCTTT. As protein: CASSFDGTGVHYSRGTEAFF.

The CDR3 DNA reads as TGTGCCACCGGGGGACAGTTGAATCAGCCCCAGCATTTT. Its translation is CATGGQLNQPQHF. V is TRBV15 and J is TRBJ1-5, with 7 bases fitting TRBD1. The V and J ends lost 8 bases and 4 bases, in that order; junction bases with no gene match: 5. Germline V CDR1 and CDR2: LNHNV, YYDKDF (reference sequence). This CDR3 spans 13 amino acids.

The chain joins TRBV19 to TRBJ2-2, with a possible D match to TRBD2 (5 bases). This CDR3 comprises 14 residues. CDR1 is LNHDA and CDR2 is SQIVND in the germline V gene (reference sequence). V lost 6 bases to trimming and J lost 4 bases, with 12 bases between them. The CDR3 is CASRALDGTGELFF. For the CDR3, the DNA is TGTGCCAGTAGGGCACTAGACGGCACCGGGGAGCTGTTTTTT.

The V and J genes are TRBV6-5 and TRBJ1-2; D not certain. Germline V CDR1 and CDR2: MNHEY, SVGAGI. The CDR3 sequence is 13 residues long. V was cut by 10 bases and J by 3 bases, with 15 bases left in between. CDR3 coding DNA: TGTGCCACCTCGACCGGGTCGGACTATGGCTACACCTTC. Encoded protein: CATSTGSDYGYTF.

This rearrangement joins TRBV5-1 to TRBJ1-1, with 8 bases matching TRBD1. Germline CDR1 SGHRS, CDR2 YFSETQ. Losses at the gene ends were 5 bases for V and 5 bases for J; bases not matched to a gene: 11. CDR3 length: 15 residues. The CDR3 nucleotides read TGCGCCAGCAGGCCCGTAACAACAGGGGGAACTGAAGCTTTCTTT. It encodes CASRPVTTGGTEAFF. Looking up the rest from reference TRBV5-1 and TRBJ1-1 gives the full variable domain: KAGVTQTPRYLIKTRGQQVTLSCSPISGHRSVSWYQQTPGQGLQFLFEYFSETQRNKGNFPGRFSGRQFSNSRSEMNVSTLELGDSALYLCASRPVTTGGTEAFFGQGTRLTVV.